The 11 T cell receptor beta chains reported below all come from one sample, sequenced in a study of T-cell memory formation after mild COVID-19. TCRdb re-analysed the 5' RACE reads in MiXCR, keeping a single row per CDR3 protein. The profile shows around 310,000 distinct CDR3 sequences, approximately 15% of them singletons. The sequenced sample consisted of PBMCs or a T cell subset sorted from them (not recorded which). The receptors were sampled from a man aged 18-30 years who had mild COVID-19 (a few samples of this study predate the infection). Cell type and time point are not known.

This clonotype was picked up one time. The chain combines TRBV5-1 with TRBJ2-3, with unresolved D. This CDR3 is 15 amino acids long. V was trimmed by 4 bases and J by 0 bases, leaving 12 bases between them. Germline V gene sequence: CDR1 SGHRS, CDR2 YFSETQ. The CDR3 region has the DNA TGCGCCAGCAGCCTACGGCGGCCTAGCACAGATACGCAGTATTTT. Residues: CASSLRRPSTDTQYF.

This clonotype was counted a few times. V usage is TRBV28 and J usage is TRBJ1-5; D ambiguous. Germline V CDR1 and CDR2: MDHEN, SYDVKM. The CDR3 runs to 13 residues. The V end was cut by 8 bases, the J end by 5 bases, with 13 bases between. CDR3 amino acids: CASSRKEYQPQHF. The CDR3 region has the DNA TGTGCCAGCTCTAGGAAGGAATATCAGCCCCAGCATTTT.

The chain has TRBV12-3 or TRBV12-4 and TRBJ2-2; D gene unclear. The V end lost 3 bases, the J end lost 3 bases, and 8 bases lay between the germline ends. The CDR3 contains 14 residues. This chain's CDR3 is CASSFRSYTGELFF. The CDR3, as DNA: TGTGCCAGCAGTTTTAGGTCCTACACCGGGGAGCTGTTTTTT.

This chain joins TRBV12-3 or TRBV12-4 and TRBJ1-6, with D perhaps matching TRBD1 (5 bases). The CDR3 contains 13 residues. V lost 7 bases to trimming and J lost 13 bases, with 17 bases between them. DNA of the CDR3: TGTGCCAGCACCCCAGACAGACTCCAGCCCCTCCACTTT. Translation: CASTPDRLQPLHF.

The chain recombines TRBV13 with TRBJ1-1; the D is unclear. The length of the CDR3 is 12 residues. CDR1 PRHDT and CDR2 FYEKMQ come from the germline V gene (reference sequence). Deletions cut 3 bases from V and 6 bases from J, with 8 bases between. The CDR3 coding sequence is TGTGCCAGCAGCTTCCCCGGGTCTGAAGCTTTCTTT. Translating gives CASSFPGSEAFF.

This clonotype was counted a few times. The chain employs TRBV7-2 and TRBJ1-2, with a possible D match to TRBD1 (5 bases). V was trimmed by 5 bases and J by 4 bases, leaving 11 bases between them. This CDR3 has 13 amino acids. The germline V gene encodes CDR1 SGHTA and CDR2 FQGNSA. CDR3 sequence: CASSVTDIYGYTF. CDR3 bases: TGTGCCAGCAGCGTGACGGACATCTATGGCTACACCTTC.

This clonotype was counted many times. A read error is possible here, since a much larger clone lies one base away. This chain uses TRBV5-1 with TRBJ2-2; D is perhaps TRBD2 (6 bases). The V gene lost 2 bases and the J gene lost 2 bases, with 7 bases spanning the gap. The germline V gene encodes CDR1 SGHRS and CDR2 YFSETQ. CDR3 size: 14 residues. Here the CDR3 reads CASSFGTNTGELFF. The CDR3 DNA reads TGCGCCAGCAGCTTCGGGACTAACACCGGGGAGCTGTTTTTT. The whole variable domain, remainder taken from reference TRBV5-1 and TRBJ2-2, is KAGVTQTPRYLIKTRGQQVTLSCSPISGHRSVSWYQQTPGQGLQFLFEYFSETQRNKGNFPGRFSGRQFSNSRSEMNVSTLELGDSALYLCASSFGTNTGELFFGEGSRLTVL.

This clonotype has more than one count but fewer than ten. The chain couples TRBV20-1 to TRBJ2-7; D is undetermined. Germline lookup yields CDR1 DFQATT and CDR2 SNEGSKA (reference sequence). This CDR3 has 13 amino acids. V was clipped by 0 bases and J by 1 base, with 7 bases between them. The CDR3 sequence: CSAREAGSYEQYF. CDR3 bases: TGCAGTGCTAGAGAGGCAGGTTCCTACGAGCAGTACTTC.

The rearrangement uses TRBV5-1 and TRBJ1-2, with TRBD1 matching 8 bases. The germline gives CDR1 SGHRS, CDR2 YFSETQ. V dropped 0 bases and J dropped 0; count of bases not matched to a gene: 10. The CDR3 has 18 residues. The CDR3 nucleotides read TGCGCCAGCAGCTTGGCGGGGACAGGTTACGAATCTAACTATGGCTACACCTTC. Translation: CASSLAGTGYESNYGYTF.

The sample holds many counts of this clonotype. The CDR3 protein is CASSYRVGGTDTQYF. CDR3 in DNA: TGTGCCAGCAGTTACAGGGTGGGAGGCACAGATACGCAGTATTTT. V is TRBV6-5 and J is TRBJ2-3; D is perhaps TRBD2 (5 bases). V was shortened by 2 bases and J by 1 base, with 10 bases between the two germline ends. From germline, CDR1 is MNHEY and CDR2 SVGAGI. The CDR3 loop spans 15 amino acids.

The chain couples TRBV24-1 to TRBJ2-3; 8 nucleotides match TRBD2. Trimming removed 4 bases from V and 5 bases from J; junction bases left unmatched: 7. From germline, CDR1 is KGHDR and CDR2 SFDVKD. The CDR3 totals 15 residues. This chain's CDR3 is CATSETGGAGDTQYF. CDR3 in DNA: TGTGCCACCAGTGAAACGGGGGGGGCAGGAGATACGCAGTATTTT.